This T cell receptor beta chain was sequenced during a study of somatic mutations in cytotoxic T cells in rheumatoid arthritis. Clones were sequenced by immunoSEQ multiplex PCR, and TCRdb holds only the in-frame ones, with some missing. The repertoire holds more than 15,000 clones, with about four fifths as singletons. The CDR3 totals 11 residues. Per germline, CDR1 MGHRA and CDR2 YSYEKL. V was cut by 4 bases and J by 10 bases, with 8 bases left in between. J is TRBJ2-1 and V is TRBV4-1; D remains ambiguous. What was sequenced was CD8+ T cells sorted from blood. The receptor was isolated from an adult with rheumatoid arthritis. The CDR3, as DNA: TGCGCCAGCAGCCTAGACTTCGAGCAGTTCTTC. This gives the protein CASSLDFEQFF.